This TCR beta chain is drawn from a study of blood T cell repertoires in COVID-19. The wider study: COVID-19 samples, acute and convalescent, were from the United States, Italy and Spain. The cDNA or gDNA used as material had been derived from T cells, B-cell-depleted T cells, or PBMCs.

This CDR3 is 14 amino acids long. The germline gives CDR1 LNHNV, CDR2 YYDKDF (reference sequence). V was clipped by 4 bases and J by 8 bases; unmatched bases: 5. Generated by immunoSEQ multiplex PCR, the TCRdb table keeps only in-frame clones and is missing some. The repertoire holds more than 80,000 clones, around 87% seen once, with 4% to 5.5% in the top ten. The sequence was collected from a man aged 35 to 55 with acute or convalescent COVID-19. Material: peripheral blood. This chain connects TRBV15 to TRBJ2-1, with TRBD2 matching 10 bases. The CDR3 nucleotides read TGTGCCACCAGCAATAGCGGGAGGAGCGATGAGCAGTTCTTC. Its protein is CATSNSGRSDEQFF.